The clone carrying this T cell receptor beta chain was seen a single time. TCRdb's table, derived via immunoSEQ multiplex PCR, lists solely in-frame clones and lacks some. The data hold 300,000 to 350,000 clones, with around 83% observed a single time. This sample is part of a study of blood T cell repertoires in COVID-19. Study background: The origin of the acute and convalescent COVID-19 samples was the United States, Italy and Spain. The cDNA or gDNA used as material had been derived from T cells, B-cell-depleted T cells, or PBMCs.

Trimming removed 5 bases from V and 2 bases from J; junction bases left unmatched: 6. The CDR3 is made up of 14 amino acids. From germline, CDR1 is MDHEN and CDR2 SYDVKM. This sequence joins TRBV28 and TRBJ2-7, with 7 bases that match TRBD2. The sample comprised peripheral blood. The clonotype was recovered from a man aged 25 to 40 with active or convalescent COVID-19. The CDR3 DNA follows: TGTGCCAGCAGTCTACTGGCGGGGGCCTACGAGCAGTACTTC. Translating it yields CASSLLAGAYEQYF.